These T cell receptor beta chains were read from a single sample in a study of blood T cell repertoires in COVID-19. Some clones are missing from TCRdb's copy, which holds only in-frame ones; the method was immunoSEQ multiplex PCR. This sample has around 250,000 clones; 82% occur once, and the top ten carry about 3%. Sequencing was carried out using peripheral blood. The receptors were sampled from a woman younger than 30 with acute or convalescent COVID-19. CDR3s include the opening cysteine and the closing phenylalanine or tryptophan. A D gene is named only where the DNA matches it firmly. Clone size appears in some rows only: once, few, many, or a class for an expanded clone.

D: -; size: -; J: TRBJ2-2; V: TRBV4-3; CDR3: CASSQELGHNTGELFF; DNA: TGCGCCAGCAGCCAAGAACTGGGACACAACACCGGGGAGCTGTTTTTT
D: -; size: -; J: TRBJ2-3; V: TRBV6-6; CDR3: CASRIPSGSSPDTQYF; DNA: TGTGCCAGCAGAATACCTTCCGGGAGTTCCCCAGATACGCAGTATTTT
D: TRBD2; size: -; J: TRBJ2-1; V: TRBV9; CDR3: CASNAQAGGSYNEQFF; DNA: TGTGCCAGCAATGCGCAAGCGGGGGGCTCCTACAATGAGCAGTTCTTC
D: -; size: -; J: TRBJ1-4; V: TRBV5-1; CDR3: CASSLEQESEKLFF; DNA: TGCGCCAGCAGCTTGGAACAGGAGAGTGAAAAACTGTTTTTT
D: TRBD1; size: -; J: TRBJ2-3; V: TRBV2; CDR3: CASSGQGSDTQYF; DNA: TGTGCCAGCAGTGGACAGGGATCAGATACGCAGTATTTT
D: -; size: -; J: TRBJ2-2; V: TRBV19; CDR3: CASSFNRGTGELFF; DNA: TGTGCCAGTAGTTTCAATCGGGGGACCGGGGAGCTGTTTTTT
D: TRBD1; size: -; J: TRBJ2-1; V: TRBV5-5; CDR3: CASSPGTGLYNEQFF; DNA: TGTGCCAGCAGCCCCGGGACAGGGCTTTACAATGAGCAGTTCTTC
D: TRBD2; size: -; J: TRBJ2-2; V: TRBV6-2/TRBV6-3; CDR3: CASSSHVSGMHTGELFF; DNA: TGTGCCAGCAGTTCGCATGTTAGCGGGATGCACACCGGGGAGCTGTTTTTT
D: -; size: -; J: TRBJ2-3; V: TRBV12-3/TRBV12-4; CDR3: CATGTDTQYF; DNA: TGTGCCACAGGGACAGATACGCAGTATTTT
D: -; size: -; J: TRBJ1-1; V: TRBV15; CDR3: CATSRVDNENTEAFF; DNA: TGTGCCACCAGCAGAGTAGACAACGAGAACACTGAAGCTTTCTTT
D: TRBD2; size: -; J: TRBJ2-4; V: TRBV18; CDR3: CASSPGTSGLAKNIQYF; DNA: TGTGCCAGCTCGCCGGGGACTAGCGGGCTAGCCAAAAACATTCAGTACTTC
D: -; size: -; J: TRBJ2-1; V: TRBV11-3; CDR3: CASSLGAGWFDEQFF; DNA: TGTGCCAGCAGCTTAGGGGCGGGATGGTTCGATGAGCAGTTCTTC
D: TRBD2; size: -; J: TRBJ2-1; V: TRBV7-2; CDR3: CASSFKAGGVNEQFF; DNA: TGTGCCAGCAGCTTCAAAGCGGGAGGTGTGAATGAGCAGTTCTTC
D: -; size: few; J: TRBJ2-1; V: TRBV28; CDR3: CASSSFHRSPLEQFF; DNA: TGTGCCAGCAGCTCTTTCCACCGCTCCCCTCTAGAGCAGTTCTTC
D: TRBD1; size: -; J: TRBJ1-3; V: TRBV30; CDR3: CAWRQWDRASSGNTIYF; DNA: TGTGCCTGGAGGCAATGGGACAGGGCGAGCTCTGGAAACACCATATATTTT
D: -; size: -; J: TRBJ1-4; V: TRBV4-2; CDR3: CASSQVRGEGTNEKLFF; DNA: TGTGCCAGCAGCCAAGTCCGTGGGGAGGGGACTAATGAAAAACTGTTTTTT
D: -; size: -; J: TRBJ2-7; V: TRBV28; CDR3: CASSSIPGESSYEQYF; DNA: TGTGCCAGCAGCTCAATTCCGGGGGAAAGCTCCTACGAGCAGTACTTC
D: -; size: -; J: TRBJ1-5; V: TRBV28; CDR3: CASSVNNQPQHF; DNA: TGTGCCAGCAGTGTTAACAATCAGCCCCAGCATTTT
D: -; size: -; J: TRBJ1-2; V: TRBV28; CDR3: CASTQGRGGLGGYTF; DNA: TGTGCCAGCACCCAAGGGCGGGGGGGCCTAGGAGGCTACACCTTC
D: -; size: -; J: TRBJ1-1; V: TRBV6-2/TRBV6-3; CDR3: CASSRPENTEAFF; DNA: TGTGCCAGCAGCCGGCCAGAGAACACTGAAGCTTTCTTT
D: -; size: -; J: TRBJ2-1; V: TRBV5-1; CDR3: CASSSGTARDYEQFF; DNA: TGCGCCAGCAGCTCAGGGACTGCTCGAGACTATGAGCAGTTCTTC
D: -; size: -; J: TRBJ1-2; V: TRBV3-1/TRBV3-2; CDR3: CASSRQGFNYGYTF; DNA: TGTGCCAGCAGTCGTCAGGGATTCAACTATGGCTACACCTTC
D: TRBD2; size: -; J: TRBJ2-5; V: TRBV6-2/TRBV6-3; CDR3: CASSYARSGRQETQYF; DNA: TGTGCCAGCAGTTACGCGCGTAGCGGGAGACAAGAGACCCAGTACTTC
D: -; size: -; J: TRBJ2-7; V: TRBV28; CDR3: CASSSPALSSYEQYF; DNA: TGTGCCAGCAGTTCTCCAGCGTTGAGCTCCTACGAGCAGTACTTC
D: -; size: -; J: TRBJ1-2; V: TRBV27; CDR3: CASSFDTNYGYTF; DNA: TGTGCCAGCAGCTTCGACACGAACTATGGCTACACCTTC
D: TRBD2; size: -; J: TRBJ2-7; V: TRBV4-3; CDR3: CASSQGTSRDYEQYF; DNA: TGCGCCAGCAGCCAAGGGACTAGCCGTGACTACGAGCAGTACTTC
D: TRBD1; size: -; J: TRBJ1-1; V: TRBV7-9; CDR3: CASSLGGQGEAFF; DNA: TGTGCCAGCAGCTTAGGAGGACAGGGTGAAGCTTTCTTT
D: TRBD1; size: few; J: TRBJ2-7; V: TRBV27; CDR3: CASSPLQGAYEQYF; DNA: TGTGCCAGCAGTCCCTTACAGGGGGCCTACGAGCAGTACTTC
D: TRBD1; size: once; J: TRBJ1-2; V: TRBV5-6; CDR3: CASSTRQGIYGYTF; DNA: TGTGCCAGCAGCACTCGACAGGGAATCTATGGCTACACCTTC
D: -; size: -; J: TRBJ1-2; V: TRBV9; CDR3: CASSGLQGNYGYTF; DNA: TGTGCCAGCAGCGGCCTCCAGGGTAACTATGGCTACACCTTC
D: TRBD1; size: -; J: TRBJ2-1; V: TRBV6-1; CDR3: CASSGSQGFPYNEQFF; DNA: TGTGCCAGCAGTGGCTCACAGGGGTTCCCCTACAATGAGCAGTTCTTC
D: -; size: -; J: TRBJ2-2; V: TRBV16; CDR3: CASSQSDRLTGELFF; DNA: TGTGCCAGCAGCCAATCCGACAGGTTAACCGGGGAGCTGTTTTTT
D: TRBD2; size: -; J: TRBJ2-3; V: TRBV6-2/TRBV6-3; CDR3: CASSYEVAGDSDTQYF; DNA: TGTGCCAGCAGTTACGAGGTAGCGGGAGATTCAGATACGCAGTATTTT
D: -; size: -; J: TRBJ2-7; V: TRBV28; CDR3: CATNPPWGPYEQYF; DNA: TGTGCCACTAACCCCCCCTGGGGCCCCTACGAGCAGTACTTC
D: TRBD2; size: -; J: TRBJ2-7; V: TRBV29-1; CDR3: CSILAGGTSPSYEQYF; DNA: TGCTCCATACTAGCGGGGGGCACCTCACCTTCCTACGAGCAGTACTTC
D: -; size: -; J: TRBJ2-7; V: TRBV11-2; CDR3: CASSLGGVDGLNF; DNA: TGTGCCAGCAGCTTAGGCGGGGTGGACGGACTAAACTTC
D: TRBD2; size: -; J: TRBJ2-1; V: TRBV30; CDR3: CAWFSGRGYNEQFF; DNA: TGTGCCTGGTTTAGCGGGAGGGGCTACAATGAGCAGTTCTTC
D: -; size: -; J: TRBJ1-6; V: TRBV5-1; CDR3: CASSLGGRGKSWGNSPLHF; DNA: TGCGCCAGCAGCTTGGGCGGCAGGGGAAAGAGTTGGGGTAATTCACCCCTCCACTTT
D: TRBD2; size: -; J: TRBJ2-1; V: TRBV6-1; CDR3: CASSEGLAGSSYNEQFF; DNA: TGTGCCAGCAGTGAAGGACTAGCGGGCTCCTCCTACAATGAGCAGTTCTTC
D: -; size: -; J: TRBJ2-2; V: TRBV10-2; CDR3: CASSLGPAGELFF; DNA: TGCGCCAGCAGCCTGGGGCCGGCCGGGGAGCTGTTTTTT
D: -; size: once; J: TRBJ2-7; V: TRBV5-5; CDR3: CASSSEHLTGLSYEQYF; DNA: TGTGCCAGCAGCTCGGAACATTTAACAGGGCTGTCCTACGAGCAGTACTTC
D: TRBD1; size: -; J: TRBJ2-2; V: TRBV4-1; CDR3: CASSPVQGSGTGELFF; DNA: TGCGCCAGCAGCCCCGTACAGGGGTCTGGCACCGGGGAGCTGTTTTTT
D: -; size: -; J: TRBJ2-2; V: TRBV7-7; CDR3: CASSERGFANTGELFF; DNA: TGTGCTAGCAGCGAAAGGGGGTTCGCGAACACCGGGGAGCTGTTTTTT
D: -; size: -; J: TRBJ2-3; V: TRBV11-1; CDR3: CASSPGQSTDTQYF; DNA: TGTGCCAGCAGCCCAGGACAGAGCACAGATACGCAGTATTTT
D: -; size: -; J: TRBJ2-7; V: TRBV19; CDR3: CASSADLRGSYEQYF; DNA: TGTGCCAGTAGTGCCGATTTGCGGGGCTCCTACGAGCAGTACTTC
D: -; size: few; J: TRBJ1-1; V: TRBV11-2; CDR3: CASSLQGGTEAFF; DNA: TGTGCCAGCAGCTTACAGGGTGGGACTGAAGCTTTCTTT
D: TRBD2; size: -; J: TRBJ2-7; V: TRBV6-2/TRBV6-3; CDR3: CASSYSGLAGIPYEQYF; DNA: TGTGCCAGCAGTTACTCCGGACTAGCGGGAATCCCCTACGAGCAGTACTTC
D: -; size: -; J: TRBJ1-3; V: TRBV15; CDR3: CATSRDRGAGNTIYF; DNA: TGTGCCACCAGCAGAGACAGGGGCGCTGGAAACACCATATATTTT
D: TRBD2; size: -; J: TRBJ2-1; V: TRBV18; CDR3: CASSPPLAGGPYNEQFF; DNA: TGTGCCAGCTCACCACCGCTAGCGGGAGGGCCCTACAATGAGCAGTTCTTC
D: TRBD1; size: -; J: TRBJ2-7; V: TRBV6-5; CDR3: CASSGTGGTYEQYF; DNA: TGTGCCAGCAGCGGGACAGGGGGGACCTACGAGCAGTACTTC
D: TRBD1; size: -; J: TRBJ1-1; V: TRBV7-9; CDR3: CASSPGQGAPARF; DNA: TGTGCCAGCAGCCCAGGACAGGGGGCCCCCGCACGTTTT
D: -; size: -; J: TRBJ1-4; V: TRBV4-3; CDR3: CASSQEERGRATNEKLFF; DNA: TGCGCCAGCAGCCAAGAGGAGCGGGGAAGGGCAACTAATGAAAAACTGTTTTTT
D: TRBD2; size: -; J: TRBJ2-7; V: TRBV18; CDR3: CASSPFVSSGTSYEQYF; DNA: TGTGCCAGCTCACCATTTGTATCTAGCGGGACCTCCTACGAGCAGTACTTC
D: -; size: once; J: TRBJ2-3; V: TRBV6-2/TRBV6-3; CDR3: CASSYDLARILTLTDTQYF; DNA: TGTGCCAGCAGTTATGATCTAGCGAGAATACTTACGCTCACAGATACGCAGTATTTT
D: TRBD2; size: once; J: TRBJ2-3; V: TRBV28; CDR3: CASSFGTSGRYTDTQYF; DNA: TGTGCCAGCAGTTTTGGGACTAGCGGGAGGTACACAGATACGCAGTATTTT
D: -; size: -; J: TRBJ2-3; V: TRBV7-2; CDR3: CASSRTTSTDTQYF; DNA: TGTGCCAGCAGTCGGACAACGAGCACAGATACGCAGTATTTT
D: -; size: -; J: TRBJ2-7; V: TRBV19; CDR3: CASSWVTDSSYEQYF; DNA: TGTGCCAGTAGTTGGGTGACAGACAGCTCCTACGAGCAGTACTTC